This note documents a single T cell receptor beta chain sequence. Its specific antigen is unknown. One end of the junction does not line up with germline, which may come from a read error. The data were obtained in a study of response to subunit inactivated influenza vaccine (dated by TCRdb to 2016 to 2018). General notes on the study: Deep quantitative T cell receptor repertoire profiling was used in the study to track responses to a trivalent subunit inactivated influenza vaccine.

Libraries were made using RT-PCR. The data were produced on an Illumina HiSeq 2500. TCRdb reprocessed the public reads (quality trimming at Q25 with fastp, clone calling with MiXCR) and kept in-frame beta chains. All rows with the same CDR3 protein become a single entry with the most common DNA and genes. The sample has approximately 700,000 distinct CDR3 sequences on record, approximately 15% of them singletons. The ten largest clonotypes hold around 7.3% of the sample. What the study reported, not specific to this receptor: The authors proposed that each seasonal influenza vaccination may bring in only a limited number of new T cells.

The sample here was PBMCs from blood, taken roughly 15 days before vaccination. The TCR sequence derives from a man aged 45 to 65 who received an inactivated influenza vaccine. Donor details come from another sample of the same person, matched by shared clones.

This receptor has the CDR3 CASSYRYNTGELIF. The nucleotide sequence is given as TGTGCCAGCAGCTACAGATACAACACCGGGGAGCTGATTTTT. This receptor chain uses TRBV12-3 or TRBV12-4 and TRBJ2-2; matching of 5 bases hints at TRBD2 as the D gene. The CDR3 runs 14 residues from the cysteine to the phenylalanine. This entry keeps only the CDR3 DNA: 42 bases, framed from base 1.